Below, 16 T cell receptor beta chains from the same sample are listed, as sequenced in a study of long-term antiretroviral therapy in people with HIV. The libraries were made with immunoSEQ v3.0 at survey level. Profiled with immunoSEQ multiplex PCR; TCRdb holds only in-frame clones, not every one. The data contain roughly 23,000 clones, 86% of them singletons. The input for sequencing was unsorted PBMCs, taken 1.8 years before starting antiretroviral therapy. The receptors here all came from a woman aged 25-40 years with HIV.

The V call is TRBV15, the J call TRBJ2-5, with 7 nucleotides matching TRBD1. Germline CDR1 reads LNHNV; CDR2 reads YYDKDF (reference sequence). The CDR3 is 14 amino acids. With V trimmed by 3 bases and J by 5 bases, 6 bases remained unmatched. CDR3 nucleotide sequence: TGTGCCACCAGCAGCCGAGGGGGCGCGGAGACCCAGTACTTC. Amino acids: CATSSRGGAETQYF.

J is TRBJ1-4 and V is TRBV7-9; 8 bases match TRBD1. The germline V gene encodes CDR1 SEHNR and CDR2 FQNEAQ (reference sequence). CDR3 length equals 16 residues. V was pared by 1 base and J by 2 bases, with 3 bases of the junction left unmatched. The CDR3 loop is CASSLGTGRTNEKLFF. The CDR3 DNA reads TGTGCCAGCAGCTTAGGGACAGGGAGGACTAATGAAAAACTGTTTTTT.

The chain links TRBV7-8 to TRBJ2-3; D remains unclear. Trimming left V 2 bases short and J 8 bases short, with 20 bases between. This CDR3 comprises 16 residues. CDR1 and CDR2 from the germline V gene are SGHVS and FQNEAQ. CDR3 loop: CASSLQTPDVGSTQYF. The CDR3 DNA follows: TGTGCCAGCAGCTTACAGACCCCAGATGTTGGATCTACGCAGTATTTT.

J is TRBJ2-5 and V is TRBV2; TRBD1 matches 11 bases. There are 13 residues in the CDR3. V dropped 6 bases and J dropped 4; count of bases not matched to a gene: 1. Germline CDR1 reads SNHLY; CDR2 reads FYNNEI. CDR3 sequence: CASRGQGGETQYF. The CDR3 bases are TGTGCCAGCAGGGGACAGGGGGGAGAGACCCAGTACTTC. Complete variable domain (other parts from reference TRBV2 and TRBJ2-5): EPEVTQTPSHQVTQMGQEVILRCVPISNHLYFYWYRQILGQKVEFLVSFYNNEISEKSEIFDDQFSVERPDGSNFTLKIRSTKLEDSAMYFCASRGQGGETQYFGPGTRLLVL.

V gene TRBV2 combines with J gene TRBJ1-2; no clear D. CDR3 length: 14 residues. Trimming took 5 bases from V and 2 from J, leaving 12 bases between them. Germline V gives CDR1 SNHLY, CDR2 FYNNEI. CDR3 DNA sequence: TGTGCCAGCAGTTTCTTAGGATTAAACTATGGCTACACCTTC. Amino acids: CASSFLGLNYGYTF.

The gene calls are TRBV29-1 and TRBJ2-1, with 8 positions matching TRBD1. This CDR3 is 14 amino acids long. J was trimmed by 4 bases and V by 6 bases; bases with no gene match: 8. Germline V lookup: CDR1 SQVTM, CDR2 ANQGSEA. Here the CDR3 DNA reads TGCAGCGTACAGGGGGGAGATTTATACAATGAGCAGTTCTTC. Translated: CSVQGGDLYNEQFF.

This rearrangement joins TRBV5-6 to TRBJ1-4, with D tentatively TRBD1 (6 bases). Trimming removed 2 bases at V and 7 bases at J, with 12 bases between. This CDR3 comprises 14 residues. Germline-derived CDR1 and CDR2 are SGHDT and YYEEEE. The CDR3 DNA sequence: TGTGCCAGCAGCTTCGCAGGGGTGGGTGAAAAACTGTTTTTT. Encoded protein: CASSFAGVGEKLFF. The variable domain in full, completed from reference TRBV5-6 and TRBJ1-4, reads DAGVTQSPTHLIKTRGQQVTLRCSPKSGHDTVSWYQQALGQGPQFIFQYYEEEERQRGNFPDRFSGHQFPNYSSELNVNALLLGDSALYLCASSFAGVGEKLFFGSGTQLSVL.

CDR3 sequence: CASSPVGASSYNEQFF. CDR3 nucleotide sequence: TGTGCCAGCAGTCCCGTCGGAGCGAGCTCCTACAATGAGCAGTTCTTC. The chain joins TRBV27 to TRBJ2-1; the D is unclear. CDR3 length equals 16 residues. With 5 bases removed from V and 0 bases from J, the gap between germline ends came to 14 bases. The V gene's germline CDR1 is MNHEY and CDR2 SMNVEV (reference sequence).

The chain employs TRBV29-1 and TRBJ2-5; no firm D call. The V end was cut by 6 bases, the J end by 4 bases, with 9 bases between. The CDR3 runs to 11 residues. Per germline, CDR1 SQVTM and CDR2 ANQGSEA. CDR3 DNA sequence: TGCAGCGTGAAAGAGGCAGAGACCCAGTACTTC. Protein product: CSVKEAETQYF.

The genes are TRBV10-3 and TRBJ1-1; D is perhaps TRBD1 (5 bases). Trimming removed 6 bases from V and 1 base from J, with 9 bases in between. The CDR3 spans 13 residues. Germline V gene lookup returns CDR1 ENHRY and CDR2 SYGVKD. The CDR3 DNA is TGTGCCATCAGGCGGGACGAGAACACTGAAGCTTTCTTT. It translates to CAIRRDENTEAFF.

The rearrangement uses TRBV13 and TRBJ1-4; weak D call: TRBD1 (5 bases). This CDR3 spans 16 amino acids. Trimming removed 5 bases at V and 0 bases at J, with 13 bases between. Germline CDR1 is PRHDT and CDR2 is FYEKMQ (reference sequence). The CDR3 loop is CASSILRGATNEKLFF. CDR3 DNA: TGTGCCAGCAGCATCTTACGGGGGGCAACTAATGAAAAACTGTTTTTT.

Here the CDR3 DNA reads TGTGCCAGCAGTCCGTACATGGGAAACACTGAAGCTTTCTTT. As protein: CASSPYMGNTEAFF. The rearrangement uses TRBV2 and TRBJ1-1; D is undetermined. Deletions cut 5 bases from V and 2 bases from J, with 12 bases between. This CDR3 has 14 amino acids. Germline-derived CDR1 and CDR2 are SNHLY and FYNNEI.

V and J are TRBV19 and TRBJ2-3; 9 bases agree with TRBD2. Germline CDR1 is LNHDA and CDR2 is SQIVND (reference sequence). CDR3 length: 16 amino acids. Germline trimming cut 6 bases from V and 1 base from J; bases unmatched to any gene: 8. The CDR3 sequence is CASSPMVAGGTDTQYF. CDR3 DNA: TGTGCCAGTAGCCCCATGGTAGCGGGGGGCACAGATACGCAGTATTTT.

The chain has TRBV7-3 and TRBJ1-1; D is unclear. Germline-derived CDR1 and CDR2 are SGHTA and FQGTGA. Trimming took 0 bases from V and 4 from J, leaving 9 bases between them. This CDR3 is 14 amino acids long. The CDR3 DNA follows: TGTGCCAGCAGCTTAACTGATTCTGGCACTGAAGCTTTCTTT. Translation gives CASSLTDSGTEAFF. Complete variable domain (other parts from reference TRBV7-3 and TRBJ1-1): GAGVSQTPSNKVTEKGKYVELRCDPISGHTALYWYRQSLGQGPEFLIYFQGTGAADDSGLPNDRFFAVRPEGSVSTLKIQRTERGDSAVYLCASSLTDSGTEAFFGQGTRLTVV.

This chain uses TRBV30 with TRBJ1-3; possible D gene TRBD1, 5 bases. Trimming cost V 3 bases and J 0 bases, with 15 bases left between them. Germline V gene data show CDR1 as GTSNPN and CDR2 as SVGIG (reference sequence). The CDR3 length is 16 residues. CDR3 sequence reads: CAWRPRTIRSGNTIYF. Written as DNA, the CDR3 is TGTGCCTGGAGACCTAGGACAATCCGCTCTGGAAACACCATATATTTT.

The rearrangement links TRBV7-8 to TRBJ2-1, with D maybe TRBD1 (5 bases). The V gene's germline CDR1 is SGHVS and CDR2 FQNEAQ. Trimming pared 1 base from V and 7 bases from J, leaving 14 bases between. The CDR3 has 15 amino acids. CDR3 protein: CASSLGQLLMNEQFF. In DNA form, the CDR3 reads TGTGCCAGCAGCTTAGGACAGCTCCTAATGAATGAGCAGTTCTTC.